This passage covers 28 T cell receptor beta chains from one sample sequenced in a study of T-cell memory formation after mild COVID-19. One entry per CDR3 protein results from TCRdb running MiXCR on the 5' RACE reads. The table lists around 210,000 distinct CDR3 sequences, about 9.2% of them singletons. Specimen: PBMCs or a T cell subset sorted from them (not recorded which). The receptors originated from a man aged 18 to 29 who had mild COVID-19 (a few samples of this study predate the infection). Cell type and time point are not known.

This clonotype was seen at least ten times. This chain joins TRBV5-1 and TRBJ2-4, with D maybe TRBD1 (5 bases). V lost 3 bases, J lost 3 bases, and 13 bases lay in between. This CDR3 has 15 amino acids. Germline CDR1 reads SGHRS; CDR2 reads YFSETQ. CDR3 sequence reads: CASSSGHSGKNIQYF. In DNA, the CDR3 is TGCGCCAGCAGCTCTGGACACTCCGGCAAAAACATTCAGTACTTC.

The chain combines TRBV6-2 or TRBV6-3 with TRBJ2-7, with D tentatively TRBD1 (5 bases). V gave up 2 bases and J gave up 2 bases, with 16 bases separating them. CDR1 is MNHEY, CDR2 SVGEGT, per germline. The CDR3 sequence is 16 residues long. The DNA for the CDR3 is TGTGCCAGCAGTTACATGGCTGGGCAGGGCCCCTACGAGCAGTACTTC. Its protein product is CASSYMAGQGPYEQYF.

The chain recombines TRBV21-1 with TRBJ1-5; the table's TRBD1 call for D was not verified on the DNA. TRBV21-1 is a pseudogene segment. This CDR3 spans 18 amino acids. The CDR3 bases are TGTGCCAGCAGCACATACGGGGGTAGTTCGGGGGTCAATCAGCCCCAGCATTTT. Translating gives CASSTYGGSSGVNQPQHF.

A remark on this clonotype: The junction departs from the called germline gene at one end, perhaps through a read error. The V gene is TRBV2, the J gene TRBJ1-5; 7 bases match TRBD1. CDR1 is SNHLY and CDR2 is FYNNEI in the germline V gene. The CDR3 extends over 15 amino acids. The DNA of the CDR3 is TGTGCCAGCAGTGCGCAGGGGGGCAGCAATCAGCCCAAGCATTTT. Amino acids: CASSAQGGSNQPKHF.

This clonotype has more than one count but fewer than ten. The chain employs TRBV4-1 and TRBJ2-7; D is unclear. Germline CDR1 is MGHRA and CDR2 is YSYEKL. Trimming stripped 4 bases from V and 1 base from J, with 11 bases between. The CDR3 is made up of 14 amino acids. As DNA, the CDR3 is TGCGCCAGCAGCCCAGGCGGAAGATCCTACGAGCAGTACGTC. Translation: CASSPGGRSYEQYV.

The chain combines TRBV20-1 with TRBJ1-2; no firm D call. This CDR3 spans 12 amino acids. Germline CDR1 reads DFQATT; CDR2 reads SNEGSKA (reference sequence). V was clipped by 4 bases and J by 7 bases, with 13 bases between them. CDR3 in amino acids: CSANPDFGGYTF. Written as DNA, the CDR3 is TGCAGTGCTAACCCAGATTTTGGTGGCTACACCTTC.

This clonotype has a handful of counts. V is TRBV19 and J is TRBJ1-5; TRBD1 aligns across 10 bases. Trimming took 5 bases from V and 7 from J; bases not matched to a gene: 11. CDR1 is LNHDA and CDR2 is SQIVND in the germline V gene (reference sequence). CDR3 length equals 16 residues. In DNA, the CDR3 is TGTGCCAGTAGTCCGGCGACAGGGGGCTGGGGACAGCCCCAGCATTTT. As protein: CASSPATGGWGQPQHF.

This clonotype was found many times. The chain links TRBV7-8 to TRBJ2-7; D might be TRBD1 (5 bases). CDR1 SGHVS and CDR2 FQNEAQ come from the germline V gene. Trimming shortened V by 6 bases and J by 3 bases, and 21 bases separated the two germline ends. This CDR3 spans 16 amino acids. The CDR3, as DNA: TGTGCCAGCAGTGTGGGTTCCGGTCAGGGAAGCTACGAGCAGTACTTC. This codes for CASSVGSGQGSYEQYF.

This clonotype was counted between two and nine times. J is TRBJ2-7 and V is TRBV2; tentatively, D is TRBD2 (5 bases). CDR1 SNHLY and CDR2 FYNNEI come from the germline V gene. This CDR3 has 15 residues. The V end lost 3 bases, the J end lost 2 bases, and 14 bases lay between the germline ends. In DNA form, the CDR3 reads TGTGCCAGCAGTGATCGGAGGCCCCTAACCTACGAGCAGTACGTC. Protein sequence: CASSDRRPLTYEQYV.

There are many counts of this clonotype. The chain carries TRBV7-6 and TRBJ2-1; D is possibly TRBD2 (6 bases). Trimming removed 3 bases from V and 1 base from J, with 7 bases in between. The CDR3 runs 14 residues. In germline, CDR1 is SGHVS, CDR2 FNYEAQ. CDR3 coding DNA: TGTGCCAGCAGCTTGGAGGGTTCCTACAATGAGCAGTTCTTC. Amino acid sequence: CASSLEGSYNEQFF.

This clonotype occurred a few times. The CDR3 is CASTPDGNNEQFF. The CDR3 DNA reads as TGTGCCAGCACCCCGGACGGTAACAATGAGCAGTTCTTC. The genes are TRBV2 and TRBJ2-1; D is unclear. Trimming removed 7 bases from V and 5 bases from J, with 12 bases in between. The CDR3 has 13 amino acids. CDR1 and CDR2 (germline): SNHLY, FYNNEI.

This clonotype was seen many times. This chain joins TRBV5-1 and TRBJ2-1, with 11 bases matching TRBD2. This CDR3 contains 16 residues. Germline lookup yields CDR1 SGHRS and CDR2 YFSETQ. Losses at the gene ends were 4 bases for V and 5 bases for J; bases not matched to a gene: 8. The CDR3 is CASSELPTSGDNEQFF. The CDR3 DNA reads TGCGCCAGCAGCGAGCTTCCGACTAGCGGGGACAATGAGCAGTTCTTC.

The rearrangement joins TRBV20-1 to TRBJ1-6, with 8 bases fitting TRBD1. V gave up 6 bases and J gave up 9 bases; unmatched junction bases: 7. The CDR3 extends over 13 amino acids. The germline gives CDR1 DFQATT, CDR2 SNEGSKA (reference sequence). The CDR3 DNA reads as TGCAGTGCCACTGGACAGGGAGGTTCACCCCTCCACTTT. Encoded protein: CSATGQGGSPLHF.

This clonotype was observed at least ten times. This chain links TRBV7-2 with TRBJ1-2; 7 nucleotides agree with TRBD1. Germline-derived CDR1 and CDR2 are SGHTA and FQGNSA. Losses at the gene ends were 5 bases for V and 6 bases for J; bases not matched to a gene: 6. This CDR3 is 13 amino acids long. The CDR3 bases are TGTGCCAGCAGCCAAGCGACAGGGAATGGCTACACCTTC. This gives the protein CASSQATGNGYTF.

This sequence joins TRBV7-2 and TRBJ1-6, with D maybe TRBD1 (5 bases). Trimming removed 1 base from V and 0 bases from J, with 13 bases in between. The CDR3 totals 18 residues. CDR1 SGHTA and CDR2 FQGNSA come from the germline V gene. The CDR3 loop reads CASSLVGARSSYNSPLHF. CDR3 bases: TGTGCCAGCAGCTTAGTCGGGGCAAGGAGCTCCTATAATTCACCCCTCCACTTT. The variable domain in full, completed from reference TRBV7-2 and TRBJ1-6, reads GAGVSQSPSNKVTEKGKDVELRCDPISGHTALYWYRQSLGQGLEFLIYFQGNSAPDKSGLPSDRFSAERTGGSVSTLTIQRTQQEDSAVYLCASSLVGARSSYNSPLHFGNGTRLTVT.

This chain connects TRBV18 to TRBJ1-5; D is ambiguous. Germline V gene data show CDR1 as KGHSH and CDR2 as LQKENI. Trimming pared 2 bases from V and 6 bases from J, leaving 8 bases between. CDR3 length: 13 amino acids. CDR3 in amino acids: CASSPGEVQPQHF. The CDR3 DNA reads as TGTGCCAGCTCACCAGGGGAGGTTCAGCCCCAGCATTTT.

This clonotype showed up many times. This rearrangement joins TRBV4-3 to TRBJ2-5; D may be TRBD2 (6 bases). CDR1 LGHNA and CDR2 YSLEER come from the germline V gene. The CDR3 covers 15 residues. V was pared by 7 bases and J by 5 bases, with 20 bases between. The CDR3 DNA reads TGCGCCAGCACCCGGCCCGAGGCGGGGTCGGAGACCCAGTACTTC. Residues: CASTRPEAGSETQYF.

The rearrangement links TRBV12-3 or TRBV12-4 to TRBJ2-2, with D perhaps matching TRBD2 (5 bases). V lost 5 bases and J 2 bases, leaving 12 bases between the germline ends. This CDR3 is built from 15 residues. The CDR3 DNA is TGTGCCAGCAGTCCGAGGACTTTCAACACCGGGGAGCTGTTTTTT. Its translation: CASSPRTFNTGELFF.

This clonotype has just a few counts. CDR3: CSVVARRDRAGYEQYF. The CDR3 nucleotides are TGCAGCGTTGTAGCCCGCCGGGACAGGGCCGGCTACGAGCAGTACTTC. The gene calls are TRBV29-1 and TRBJ2-7, with 9 positions matching TRBD1. J lost 3 bases, V lost 4 bases, and 13 bases had no gene match. The length of the CDR3 is 16 residues. CDR1 and CDR2 from the germline V gene are SQVTM and ANQGSEA.

This clonotype was seen only a few times. The DNA for the CDR3 is TGTGCCAGCTCCCCGGGGGGGACTAATGAAAAACTGTTTTTT. Encoded protein: CASSPGGTNEKLFF. V gene TRBV7-2 combines with J gene TRBJ1-4; tentatively, D is TRBD1 (5 bases). Germline-derived CDR1 and CDR2 are SGHTA and FQGNSA. This CDR3 region has 14 residues. V lost 8 bases and J lost 2, with 12 bases in between.

This clonotype was detected ten times or more. J is TRBJ2-2 and V is TRBV4-3, with 7 bases fitting TRBD1. This CDR3 spans 16 amino acids. Trimming took 0 bases from V and 1 from J; bases not matched to a gene: 2. Germline lookup yields CDR1 LGHNA and CDR2 YSLEER. The CDR3 reads CASSQETGWNTGELFF. CDR3 nucleotide sequence: TGCGCCAGCAGCCAAGAGACAGGGTGGAACACCGGGGAGCTGTTTTTT.

This clonotype was observed a handful of times. The gene calls are TRBV20-1 and TRBJ1-1, with D hard to call. Trimming took 1 base from V and 1 from J, leaving 7 bases between them. This CDR3 comprises 13 residues. The germline gives CDR1 DFQATT, CDR2 SNEGSKA (reference sequence). DNA of the CDR3: TGCAGTGCTAGAGCGGATCCGAACACTGAAGCTTTCTTT. Translating it yields CSARADPNTEAFF.

This clonotype was counted a few times. J is TRBJ2-1 and V is TRBV6-2 or TRBV6-3; TRBD1 matches 7 bases. J gave up 2 bases and V 2 bases, and 9 bases lay outside the gene matches. The CDR3 extends over 17 amino acids. The V gene's germline CDR1 is MNHEY and CDR2 SVGEGT. The CDR3 spells CASSYDQGGPAYNEQFF. The CDR3 coding sequence is TGTGCCAGCAGTTACGACCAAGGGGGCCCAGCCTACAATGAGCAGTTCTTC.

This clonotype was counted a few times. The gene calls are TRBV9 and TRBJ2-7; TRBD1 might be the D (6 bases). The CDR3 has 15 residues. The germline V gene has CDR1 SGDLS and CDR2 YYNGEE. Trimming took 3 bases from V and 0 from J, leaving 13 bases between them. CDR3 sequence (DNA): TGTGCCAGCAGCGAGGGGACATGGGGCTCCTACGAGCAGTACTTC. This translates into CASSEGTWGSYEQYF.

This clonotype appeared many times. As DNA, the CDR3 is TGCGCCAGCAGCCGATGGGGGCCCGGGCAAATAGCCAAAAACATTCAGTACTTC. Protein: CASSRWGPGQIAKNIQYF. The chain couples TRBV4-3 to TRBJ2-4, with D maybe TRBD1 (6 bases). CDR1 LGHNA and CDR2 YSLEER come from the germline V gene. Trimming removed 4 bases at V and 0 bases at J, with 19 bases between. The CDR3 is 18 amino acids.

V and J are TRBV6-5 and TRBJ1-2; tentative D call: TRBD1 (6 bases). There are 14 residues in the CDR3. In germline, CDR1 is MNHEY, CDR2 SVGAGI. Trimming stripped 7 bases from V and 3 bases from J, with 15 bases between. CDR3 sequence reads: CASTPAGADYGYTF. Here the CDR3 DNA reads TGTGCCAGCACCCCGGCAGGGGCGGACTATGGCTACACCTTC.

The chain joins TRBV15 to TRBJ1-1; 9 positions match TRBD1. Germline V gene sequence: CDR1 LNHNV, CDR2 YYDKDF (reference sequence). J was trimmed by 3 bases and V by 1 base; bases with no gene match: 9. There are 17 residues in the CDR3. This chain's CDR3 is CATSRVGRQGGHTEAFF. CDR3 in DNA: TGTGCCACCAGCAGAGTGGGGAGACAGGGGGGACACACTGAAGCTTTCTTT.

This clonotype has at least ten counts. V gene TRBV6-5 combines with J gene TRBJ2-5; the match to TRBD2 covers 10 bases. V lost 6 bases, J lost 4 bases, and 2 bases stayed unmatched. The CDR3 is 13 amino acids. Germline V gene sequence: CDR1 MNHEY, CDR2 SVGAGI. This chain's CDR3 is CASSSSGGETQYF. The CDR3 bases are TGTGCCAGCAGCTCTAGCGGGGGAGAGACCCAGTACTTC.